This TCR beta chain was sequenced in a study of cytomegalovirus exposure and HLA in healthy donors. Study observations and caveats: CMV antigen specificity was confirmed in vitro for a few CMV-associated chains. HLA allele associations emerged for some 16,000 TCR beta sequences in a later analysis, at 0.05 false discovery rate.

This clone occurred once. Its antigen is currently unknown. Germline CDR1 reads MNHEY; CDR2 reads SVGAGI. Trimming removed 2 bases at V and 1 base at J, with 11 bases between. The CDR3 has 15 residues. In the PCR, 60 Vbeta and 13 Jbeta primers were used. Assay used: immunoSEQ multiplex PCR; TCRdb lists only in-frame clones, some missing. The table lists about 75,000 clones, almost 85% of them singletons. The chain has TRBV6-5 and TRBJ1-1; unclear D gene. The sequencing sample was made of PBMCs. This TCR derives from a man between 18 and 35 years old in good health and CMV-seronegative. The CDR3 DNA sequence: TGTGCCAGCAGTTACCCCGGACTGAAGAACACTGAAGCTTTCTTT. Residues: CASSYPGLKNTEAFF.